Listed below are T cell receptor beta chains from one sample, sequenced in a study of OX40 agonist ivuxolimab in advanced cancers. TCRdb's table, derived via immunoSEQ multiplex PCR, lists solely in-frame clones and lacks some. The table has about 48,000 clones, roughly 83% seen once. The material was CD4+ or CD8+ T cells sorted from blood, obtained in a trial of the OX40 agonist ivuxolimab. These receptors all come from an adult with an advanced solid tumor such as melanoma, head and neck, liver or kidney cancer. The CDR3 runs from the conserved cysteine through the conserved F or W. The D gene is left open where the match is weak. Clone size is not always given. Where it is, it says once, few, many or a class for expanded clones.

j_call d_call clone_size v_call cdr3_length cdr3_nt cdr3_aa
TRBJ2-1 NA NA TRBV7-8 15 TGTGCCAGCAGCTTAGTTGGAGTTCTCGACAATGAGCAGTTCTTC CASSLVGVLDNEQFF
TRBJ1-4 NA NA TRBV11-2 12 TGTGCCAGCAGCTATGATAATGAAAAACTGTTTTTT CASSYDNEKLFF
TRBJ2-7 NA NA TRBV7-2 12 TGTGCCAGCAGCTCCTTCAGCTACGAGCAGTACTTC CASSSFSYEQYF
TRBJ2-7 TRBD2 NA TRBV10-2 13 TGCGCCAGCTCGCCCGGGGGGACCTACGAGCAGTACTTC CASSPGGTYEQYF
TRBJ1-1 NA NA TRBV19 14 TGTGCCAGTAGTCCGGCAGGAATGAACACTGAAGCTTTCTTT CASSPAGMNTEAFF
TRBJ1-1 NA NA TRBV10-3 13 TGTGCCATCAGGATAGGGAGGGACACTGAAGCTTTCTTT CAIRIGRDTEAFF
TRBJ2-7 NA once TRBV9 15 TGTGCCAGCAGCGTGGGGGTGGGCAGTTCCTACGAGCAGTACTTC CASSVGVGSSYEQYF
TRBJ2-7 TRBD1 few TRBV6-1 14 TGTGCCATTCGCTCGGGGGACAGGGCCCACGAGCAGTACTTC CAIRSGDRAHEQYF
TRBJ2-1 TRBD2 NA TRBV6-6 15 TGTGCCAGCAGTCCTTCCGGGGGGGCCTTCGGTGAGCAGTTCTTC CASSPSGGAFGEQFF
TRBJ2-1 NA NA TRBV7-9 15 TGTGCCAGCAGCTTAGGTGGGGTTTCCTACAATGAGCAGTTCTTC CASSLGGVSYNEQFF
TRBJ1-3 NA NA TRBV18 16 TGTGCCAGCTCACCACCACTCGGAAACTCTGGAAACACCATATATTTT CASSPPLGNSGNTIYF
TRBJ1-5 NA NA TRBV7-2 14 TGTGCCAGCAGCTTAGTTGGCGTTCTGCAGCCCCAGCATTTT CASSLVGVLQPQHF
TRBJ1-4 NA NA TRBV7-8 15 TGTGCCAGCAGCCCCCGAGACAGACCTAATGAAAAACTGTTTTTT CASSPRDRPNEKLFF
TRBJ2-7 NA NA TRBV19 16 TGTGCCAGTAGTATAGGGCACGCCGGGGGCGCAAACGAGCAGTACTTC CASSIGHAGGANEQYF
TRBJ1-4 NA NA TRBV28 15 TGTGCCAGCAGTCGGGACGGTCGCCTTAATGAAAAACTGTTTTTT CASSRDGRLNEKLFF
TRBJ2-1 TRBD2 NA TRBV9 15 TGTGCCAGCAGCGTAGGCGGGAGGTTCGGCAATGAGCAGTTCTTC CASSVGGRFGNEQFF
TRBJ2-1 NA NA TRBV9 16 TGTGCCAGCAGCTCCCCCATTAGTCGATCGGTCAATGAGCAGTTCTTC CASSSPISRSVNEQFF
TRBJ2-3 TRBD1 few TRBV11-1 17 TGTGCCAGCAGCCAGTTTACCGGGACAGCGCTCACAGATACGCAGTATTTT CASSQFTGTALTDTQYF
TRBJ1-5 NA NA TRBV19 15 TGTGCCAGTACCTGGGATAGTCAGGGCAATCAGCCCCAGCATTTT CASTWDSQGNQPQHF
TRBJ2-7 TRBD2 NA TRBV6-6 14 TGTGCCAGCAGGCAGCGGGACGGGATATACGAGCAGTACTTC CASRQRDGIYEQYF
TRBJ2-6 NA NA TRBV4-3 19 TGCGCCAGCAGCCGCTATTCCGCGGGACGGCTCTCTGGGGCCAACGTCCTGACTTTC CASSRYSAGRLSGANVLTF
TRBJ2-7 NA NA TRBV7-8 15 TGTGCCAGCAGCCTCAGCCCTGACGCCGCCTACGAGCAGTACTTC CASSLSPDAAYEQYF
TRBJ2-6 NA few TRBV5-1 17 TGCGCCAGCAGCACTGGGACGGGAAGCTCTGGGGCCAACGTCCTGACTTTC CASSTGTGSSGANVLTF
TRBJ2-5 NA NA TRBV18 17 TGTGCCAGCTCACCGACCCGGTGGACACAGTACCAAGAGACCCAGTACTTC CASSPTRWTQYQETQYF
TRBJ2-1 NA once TRBV15 13 TGTGCCACCAGCCTCCGTGTGGGCAATGAGCAGTTCTTC CATSLRVGNEQFF
TRBJ2-5 NA NA TRBV14 16 TGTGCCAGCAGCCCGGGGGTCACCTACTTCCAAGAGACCCAGTACTTC CASSPGVTYFQETQYF
TRBJ1-1 NA NA TRBV28 12 TGTGCCAGCAGTTCAGGGAGAACTGAAGCTTTCTTT CASSSGRTEAFF
TRBJ2-3 NA NA TRBV5-1 16 TGCGCCAGCAGCTGGGGACGGGGATCTAGCACAGATACGCAGTATTTT CASSWGRGSSTDTQYF
TRBJ2-7 NA NA TRBV28 19 TGTGCCAGCTTCCCCACCGGGACCCCAGTGGGGCTGGGAAGGCACGAGCAGTACTTC CASFPTGTPVGLGRHEQYF
TRBJ2-7 NA few TRBV2 14 TGTGCCAGCACCCAAGGGGGTGGTCTGACCGAGCAGTACTTC CASTQGGGLTEQYF
TRBJ2-7 TRBD1 NA TRBV6-5 13 TGTGCCAGCAGCGCCGGTTCTGGGACAGGGAGGAACTTC CASSAGSGTGRNF
TRBJ2-3 TRBD2 NA TRBV28 16 TGTGCCAGCAGTTTAAGCGGGGGGGCCAGTTTTGATACGCAGTATTTT CASSLSGGASFDTQYF
TRBJ1-5 TRBD1 NA TRBV19 14 TGTGCCAGTAGTCCCCGACAGGGTCGGGAGCCCCAGCATTTT CASSPRQGREPQHF
TRBJ1-5 NA NA TRBV2 16 TGTGCCAGCAGGGGACGCAGGGGTAAGAGCAATCAGCCCCAGCATTTT CASRGRRGKSNQPQHF
TRBJ2-1 TRBD2 NA TRBV19 17 TGTGCCAGTAGTATAGATCTCCTAGCGGGAGAATACAATGAGCAGTTCTTC CASSIDLLAGEYNEQFF
TRBJ2-7 NA NA TRBV5-4 12 TGTGCCAGCAGCTTGGACGGTAGGGAGCACTACTTC CASSLDGREHYF
TRBJ2-7 TRBD1 NA TRBV7-2 16 TGTGCCAGCAGCACCCCTGCCGGGACAGGGGGCTACGAGCAGTACTTC CASSTPAGTGGYEQYF
TRBJ1-6 TRBD1 NA TRBV30 14 TGTGCCTGGAGAGGGGGACAGATTAATTCACCCCTCCACTTT CAWRGGQINSPLHF
TRBJ2-7 TRBD1 NA TRBV28 15 TGTGCCAGCAGTTTCAGACAGGGGGGCTCCTACGAGCAGTACTTC CASSFRQGGSYEQYF
TRBJ2-2 TRBD2 NA TRBV14 14 TGTGCCAGCGGGACTAGCCCAAACACCGGGGAGCTGTTTTTT CASGTSPNTGELFF
TRBJ2-3 TRBD2 NA TRBV5-6 18 TGTGCCAGCAGCTTGGAGGCTAGCGGGGGGACCCTCACAGATACGCAGTATTTT CASSLEASGGTLTDTQYF
TRBJ2-2 TRBD2 NA TRBV7-2 15 TGTGCCAGCGGCTTGACTAGCGGGGGGGCCGGGGAGCTGTTTTTT CASGLTSGGAGELFF
TRBJ1-2 NA NA TRBV5-4 13 TGTGCCAGCAGCTACCAGGAGTTTCGTGGCTACACCTTC CASSYQEFRGYTF
TRBJ2-1 NA NA TRBV29-1 14 TGCAGCGTGACCAGTGCCCTCGCCTACAATGAGCAGTTCTTC CSVTSALAYNEQFF
TRBJ2-1 NA NA TRBV7-6 14 TGTGCCAGCAGCCCCCGCGCAAAATACAATGAGCAGTTCTTC CASSPRAKYNEQFF
TRBJ2-2 NA NA TRBV7-2 14 TGTGCCAGCAGCAACCCGGGACAAGCTCGGGAGCTGTTTTTT CASSNPGQARELFF
TRBJ2-7 NA NA TRBV5-1 15 TGCGCCAGCATGGAAGGGCCTCGGAGCTCCTACGAGCAGTACTTC CASMEGPRSSYEQYF
TRBJ1-3 NA NA TRBV28 15 TGTGCCACCCTATCCTCCACGGACCTAGGAAACACCATATATTTT CATLSSTDLGNTIYF
TRBJ2-3 NA NA TRBV19 11 TGTGCCAGTAGTATCACAGATACGCAGTATTTT CASSITDTQYF
TRBJ2-7 TRBD2 NA TRBV14 14 TGTGCCAGCAGCCCCTCCGGGACTAGCTACGAGCAGTACTTC CASSPSGTSYEQYF
TRBJ2-7 NA NA TRBV4-1 15 TGCGCCAGCAGCCAAGGAGGGGCTTTCCCCAACGAGCAGTACTTC CASSQGGAFPNEQYF
TRBJ2-7 TRBD1 few TRBV29-1 13 TGCAGCGCAACCGACAGGGGCGATGGCGAGCAGTACTTC CSATDRGDGEQYF
TRBJ1-6 NA NA TRBV9 13 TGTGCCAGCAACTATGAGTGGAATTCACCCCTCCACTTT CASNYEWNSPLHF
TRBJ2-7 NA few TRBV4-2 16 TGTGCCAGCAGGAGCCTACTAGGACGGAGCTCCTACGAGCAGTACTTC CASRSLLGRSSYEQYF
TRBJ2-3 TRBD1 NA TRBV7-2 14 TGTGCCAGCAGCGCGGGACAGGCCGGAGATACGCAGTATTTT CASSAGQAGDTQYF